This TCR beta chain was documented in a study of beta chain features in type 1 diabetes. General study findings and limits: Possible PCR preference for shorter templates applied equally to patients and controls.

All of the isolated RNA was reverse transcribed, so expressed TCRB transcripts were sequenced. The protocol was immunoSEQ multiplex PCR, while the TCRdb copy is restricted to in-frame clones and leaves out a portion. The table lists 200,000 to 250,000 clones, around 65% of them singletons. This CDR3 has 12 residues. Germline V gene data show CDR1 as ENHRY and CDR2 as SYGVKD. Trimming removed 2 bases from V and 4 bases from J, with 6 bases in between. Worth noting for this clone: What it recognizes is unknown. This same CDR3 is encoded by further DNA sequences in the sample.

This TCR was recovered from a young man in good health. Source material: naive CD4+ T cells from blood. J is TRBJ2-7 and V is TRBV10-3; D not certain. The DNA for the CDR3 is TGTGCCATCAGTGAGAAAGGTTACGAGCAGTACTTC. Translation: CAISEKGYEQYF.